This entry lists 6 T cell receptor beta chains sequenced from one sample in a study of T cell repertoires in cytomegalovirus infection (dated by TCRdb to between 2019 and 2020). TCRdb names Illumina HiSeq 1500 as the instrument used. TCRdb reprocessing: public reads trimmed at Q25 with fastp, clones called with MiXCR, in-frame beta chains kept. Rows merge per CDR3 protein into single entries with the most common DNA and genes. In this sample the table shows over 200,000 distinct CDR3 sequences, about 13% of which occur a single time. The ten largest account for 8.5% to 9% of the sample. What was sequenced was PBMCs. Receptors originate from a human donor in good health (CMV status not recorded). Some clones in this sample may be carry-over from other donors' samples.

V usage is TRBV18 and J usage is TRBJ1-5; 9 nucleotides line up with TRBD1. CDR3 size: 13 residues. Unmatched junction bases numbered 4, after V lost 0 bases and J lost 13 bases. CDR1 is KGHSH and CDR2 is LQKENI in the germline V gene. Here the CDR3 reads CASSPPGTGQQHF. Here the CDR3 DNA reads TGTGCCAGCTCACCACCCGGGACAGGGCAGCAGCATTTT. The full variable domain, its missing parts supplied by reference TRBV18 and TRBJ1-5, is NAGVMQNPRHLVRRRGQEARLRCSPMKGHSHVYWYRQLPEEGLKFMVYLQKENIIDESGMPKERFSAEFPKEGPSILRIQQVVRGDSAAYFCASSPPGTGQQHFGDGTRLSIL.

The chain joins TRBV10-2 to TRBJ2-5, with D possibly being TRBD1 (5 bases). The CDR3 runs to 13 residues. V lost 7 bases, J lost 5 bases, and 14 bases lay in between. Germline V gene data show CDR1 as WSHSY and CDR2 as SAAADI. The CDR3 DNA sequence: TGCGCCAGCACGGGTTTTTCAGGGGAGACCCAGTACTTC. Translating it yields CASTGFSGETQYF.

Many counts were recorded for this clonotype. This chain uses TRBV7-2 with TRBJ2-7, with 7 bases fitting TRBD1. V shed 1 base, J shed 4 bases, and the junction held 10 bases outside the gene matches. The length of the CDR3 is 16 residues. Germline V CDR1 and CDR2: SGHTA, FQGNSA. The CDR3, as DNA: TGTGCCAGCAGCTTAGGGAGGACAGGTAGTGGGTACGAGCAGTACTTC. Translation: CASSLGRTGSGYEQYF.

This clonotype was picked up many times. The rearrangement links TRBV7-8 to TRBJ2-7; TRBD1 is a possible D gene (6 bases). V lost 0 bases to trimming and J lost 2 bases, with 11 bases between them. There are 15 residues in the CDR3. Germline CDR1 reads SGHVS; CDR2 reads FQNEAQ. CDR3 coding DNA: TGTGCCAGCAGCTTAGCCTTGGACAGAGCCTACGAGCAGTACTTC. It codes for CASSLALDRAYEQYF.

The chain carries TRBV28 and TRBJ2-7, with D perhaps TRBD1 (5 bases). V lost 6 bases and J lost 6, with 24 bases in between. The CDR3 consists of 16 residues. From germline, CDR1 is MDHEN and CDR2 SYDVKM. This chain's CDR3 is CASSSPGGVRDREQYF. CDR3 bases: TGTGCCAGCAGCTCACCCGGTGGAGTCAGGGATCGCGAGCAGTACTTC.

This clonotype came up many times. This chain uses TRBV4-2 with TRBJ2-7; TRBD1 matches 10 bases. This CDR3 spans 15 amino acids. J gave up 3 bases and V 2 bases, and 4 bases lay outside the gene matches. The V gene's germline CDR1 is LGHNA and CDR2 YNFKEQ. CDR3 nucleotide sequence: TGTGCCAGCAGCCAACGGGACAGGGGCGTCTACGAGCAGTACTTC. This translates into CASSQRDRGVYEQYF.